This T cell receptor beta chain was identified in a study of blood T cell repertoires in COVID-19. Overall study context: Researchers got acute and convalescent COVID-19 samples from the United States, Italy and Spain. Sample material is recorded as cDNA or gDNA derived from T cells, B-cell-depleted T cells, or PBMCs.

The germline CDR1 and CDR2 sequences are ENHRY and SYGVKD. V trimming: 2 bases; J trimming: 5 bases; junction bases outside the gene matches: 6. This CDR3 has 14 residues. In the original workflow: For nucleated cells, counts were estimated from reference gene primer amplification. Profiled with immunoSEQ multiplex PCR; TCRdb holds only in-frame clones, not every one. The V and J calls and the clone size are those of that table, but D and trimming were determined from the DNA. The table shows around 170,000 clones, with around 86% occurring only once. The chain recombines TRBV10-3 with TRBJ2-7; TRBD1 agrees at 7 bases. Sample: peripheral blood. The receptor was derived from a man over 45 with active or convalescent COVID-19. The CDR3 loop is CAISETGAENEQYF. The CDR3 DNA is TGTGCCATCAGTGAGACAGGGGCCGAGAACGAGCAGTACTTC.